Detailed here is one T cell receptor beta chain. The sample comes from a study of T cell responses to AZD1222 COVID-19 vaccine. Study information: The analysis combined second doses at about 4 or about 12 weeks.

The CDR3 length is 13 residues. The V gene lost 2 bases and the J gene lost 10 bases, with 11 bases spanning the gap. From germline, CDR1 is SGHDN and CDR2 FVKESK. The assay was immunoSEQ multiplex PCR, and TCRdb's table has in-frame clones only and misses some. The sample yields roughly 180,000 clones, approximately 94% seen once. The sequences come from peripheral blood, collected on day 0 of AZD1222 vaccination. The chain couples TRBV14 to TRBJ1-4; D unclear. This sequence originates from an adult in good health. CDR3 region: CASSQRPGGKLFF. CDR3 nucleotide sequence: TGTGCCAGCAGCCAACGCCCCGGAGGAAAACTGTTTTTT. The full variable domain, completed using reference TRBV14 and TRBJ1-4, is EAGVTQFPSHSVIEKGQTVTLRCDPISGHDNLYWYRRVMGKEIKFLLHFVKESKQDESGMPNNRFLAERTGGTYSTLKVQPAELEDSGVYFCASSQRPGGKLFFGSGTQLSVL.